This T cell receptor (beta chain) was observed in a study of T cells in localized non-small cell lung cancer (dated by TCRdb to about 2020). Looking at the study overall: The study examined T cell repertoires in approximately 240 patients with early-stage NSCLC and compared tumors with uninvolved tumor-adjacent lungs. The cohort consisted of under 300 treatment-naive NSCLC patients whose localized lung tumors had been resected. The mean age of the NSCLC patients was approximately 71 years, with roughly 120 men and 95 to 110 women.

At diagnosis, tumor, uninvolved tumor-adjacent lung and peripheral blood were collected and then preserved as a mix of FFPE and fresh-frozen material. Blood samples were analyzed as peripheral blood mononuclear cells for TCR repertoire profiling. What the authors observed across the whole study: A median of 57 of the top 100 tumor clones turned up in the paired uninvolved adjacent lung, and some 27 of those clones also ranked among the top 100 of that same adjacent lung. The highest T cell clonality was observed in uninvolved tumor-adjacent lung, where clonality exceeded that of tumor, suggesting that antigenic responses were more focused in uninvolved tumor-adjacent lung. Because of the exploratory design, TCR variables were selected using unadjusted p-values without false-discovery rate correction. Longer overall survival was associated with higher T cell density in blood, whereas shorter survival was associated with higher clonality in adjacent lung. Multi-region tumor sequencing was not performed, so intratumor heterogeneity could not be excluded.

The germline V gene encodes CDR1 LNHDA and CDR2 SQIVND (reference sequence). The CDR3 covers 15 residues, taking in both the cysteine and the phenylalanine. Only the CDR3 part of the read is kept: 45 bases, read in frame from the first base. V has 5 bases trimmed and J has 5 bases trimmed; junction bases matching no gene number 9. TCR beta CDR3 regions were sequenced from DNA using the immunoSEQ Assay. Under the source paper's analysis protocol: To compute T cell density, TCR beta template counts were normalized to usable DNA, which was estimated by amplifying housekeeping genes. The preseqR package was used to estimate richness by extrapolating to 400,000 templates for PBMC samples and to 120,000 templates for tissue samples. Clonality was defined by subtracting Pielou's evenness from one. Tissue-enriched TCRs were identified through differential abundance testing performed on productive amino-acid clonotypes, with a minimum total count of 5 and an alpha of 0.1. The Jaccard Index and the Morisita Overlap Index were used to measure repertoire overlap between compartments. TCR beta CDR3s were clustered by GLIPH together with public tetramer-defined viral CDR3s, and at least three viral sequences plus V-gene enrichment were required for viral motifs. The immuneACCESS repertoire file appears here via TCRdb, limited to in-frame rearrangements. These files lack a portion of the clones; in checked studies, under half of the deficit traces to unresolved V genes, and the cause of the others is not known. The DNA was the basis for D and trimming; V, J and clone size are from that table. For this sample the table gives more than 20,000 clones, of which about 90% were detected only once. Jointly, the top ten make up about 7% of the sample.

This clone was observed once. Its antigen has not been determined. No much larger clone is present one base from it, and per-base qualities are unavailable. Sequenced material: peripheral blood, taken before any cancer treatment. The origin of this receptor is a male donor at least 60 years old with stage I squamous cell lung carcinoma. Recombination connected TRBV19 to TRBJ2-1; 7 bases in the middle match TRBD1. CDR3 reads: CASSGGGTVNNEQFF. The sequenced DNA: TGTGCCAGTAGTGGTGGTGGGACAGTAAACAATGAGCAGTTCTTC.